One and the same sample provided the 7 T cell receptor beta chains below, sequenced in a study of blood T cell repertoires in COVID-19. Libraries were prepared by immunoSEQ multiplex PCR; TCRdb keeps only in-frame clonotypes and omits some of them. The sample includes fewer than 350,000 clones, 80% to 90% of them seen just once. The sample consisted of PBMCs or T cells enriched from blood (not recorded which). These receptors were obtained from a man between 25 and 39 years old who had recovered from COVID-19.

A single count supports this clone. This chain connects TRBV2 to TRBJ1-1, with D unresolved. The CDR3 contains 13 residues. CDR1 and CDR2 from the germline V gene are SNHLY and FYNNEI. The ends were cut back, 1 base at V and 4 bases at J, with 7 bases in the middle. The CDR3 loop is CASSEGRVTEAFF. CDR3 bases: TGTGCCAGCAGTGAAGGGCGGGTCACTGAAGCTTTCTTT.

The CDR3 protein is CAISESIQNYGYTF. CDR3 DNA sequence: TGTGCCATCAGTGAGTCGATTCAGAACTATGGCTACACCTTC. The V call is TRBV10-3, the J call TRBJ1-2; D uncertain. Germline values: CDR1 ENHRY, CDR2 SYGVKD. V gave up 0 bases and J gave up 2 bases, with 7 bases separating them. The length of the CDR3 is 14 residues.

The chain uses TRBV11-1 and TRBJ2-7; 8 positions match TRBD1. Germline loops: CDR1 SGHAT, CDR2 FQDESV (reference sequence). V shed 5 bases, J shed 3 bases, and the junction held 6 bases outside the gene matches. This CDR3 has 14 amino acids. The CDR3 spells CASSLAGGVYEQYF. DNA of the CDR3: TGTGCCAGCAGCCTGGCAGGGGGCGTCTACGAGCAGTACTTC.

CDR3 coding DNA: TGCGCCAGCAGCCAAGGAAGGGGAGAAGCTTTCTTT. This codes for CASSQGRGEAFF. This rearrangement joins TRBV4-1 to TRBJ1-1, with D tentatively TRBD1 (5 bases). The length of the CDR3 is 12 residues. V was shortened by 1 base and J by 8 bases, with 8 bases between the two germline ends. Germline CDR1 is MGHRA and CDR2 is YSYEKL.

The chain joins TRBV30 to TRBJ1-6; a possible D gene is TRBD1 (6 bases). CDR1 is GTSNPN, CDR2 SVGIG, per germline (reference sequence). The CDR3 contains 16 residues. Trimming cost V 0 bases and J 0 bases, with 9 bases left between them. CDR3 sequence reads: CAWSVGGLSYNSPLHF. CDR3 DNA sequence: TGTGCCTGGAGTGTTGGGGGCCTCTCCTATAATTCACCCCTCCACTTT.

The rearrangement links TRBV10-3 to TRBJ1-5; D gene unclear. Trimming took 4 bases from V and 5 from J, leaving 9 bases between them. The CDR3 sequence is 13 residues long. Per the germline V gene, CDR1 is ENHRY and CDR2 is SYGVKD. The CDR3 sequence: CAISVSFDQPQHF. In DNA form, the CDR3 reads TGTGCCATCAGTGTGTCATTCGATCAGCCCCAGCATTTT.

V and J are TRBV6-5 and TRBJ2-7, with 7 bases fitting TRBD1. In germline, CDR1 is MNHEY, CDR2 SVGAGI. V lost 6 bases, J lost 1 base, and 6 bases stayed unmatched. The CDR3 has 14 amino acids. This chain's CDR3 is CASSGPGQSYEQYF. Here the CDR3 DNA reads TGTGCCAGCAGCGGACCGGGACAGTCCTACGAGCAGTACTTC.